The 4 T cell receptor beta chains below all came from one sample that was sequenced in a study of blood T cell repertoires in COVID-19 (TCRdb year 2020). The library was produced with the immunoSEQ multiplex PCR assay. What TCRdb holds here is the immuneACCESS table cut down to in-frame rearrangements. Part of the clones is not present; checked against another copy, under half of the missing clones reflect an unresolved V gene, and the others are unexplained. The sample profile shows about 220,000 clones; around 88% of them were found once. The ten largest account for about 15% of the sample. Sample: PBMCs or T cells enriched from blood (not recorded which). These receptors all come from a woman between 45 and 65 years old with acute COVID-19.

V gene TRBV7-9 combines with J gene TRBJ2-1, with TRBD2 matching over 9 bases. With V trimmed by 4 bases and J by 7 bases, 11 bases remained unmatched. CDR3 length equals 16 residues. The germline CDR1 and CDR2 sequences are SEHNR and FQNEAQ (reference sequence). This CDR3 is CASSSLIAGVANEQFF. CDR3 in DNA: TGTGCCAGCAGCTCCTTAATAGCGGGAGTGGCAAATGAGCAGTTCTTC.

The chain joins TRBV28 to TRBJ2-1, with D perhaps TRBD1 (5 bases). This CDR3 has 15 residues. CDR1 and CDR2 (germline): MDHEN, SYDVKM. V lost 3 bases to trimming and J lost 2 bases, with 11 bases between them. The CDR3 coding sequence is TGTGCCAGCAGTTTTTTAGGCAGGGCCTACAATGAGCAGTTCTTC. It encodes CASSFLGRAYNEQFF.

The chain combines TRBV19 with TRBJ1-2, with 9 bases aligning to TRBD1. The CDR3 is 14 amino acids. Looked up from germline, CDR1 is LNHDA and CDR2 is SQIVND (reference sequence). Losses at the gene ends were 4 bases for V and 6 bases for J; bases not matched to a gene: 6. The CDR3 nucleotides read TGTGCCAGTAGTACTCGACAGGGGGTAGATGGCTACACCTTC. Translation gives CASSTRQGVDGYTF.

The chain links TRBV18 to TRBJ1-2; TRBD1 agrees at 9 bases. Germline CDR1 reads KGHSH; CDR2 reads LQKENI. V was pared by 3 bases and J by 6 bases, with 5 bases of the junction left unmatched. The CDR3 spans 14 residues. The CDR3, as DNA: TGTGCCAGCTCACCGGGGGACAGGGTGCATGGCTACACCTTC. Translated: CASSPGDRVHGYTF. Looking up the rest from reference TRBV18 and TRBJ1-2 gives the full variable domain: NAGVMQNPRHLVRRRGQEARLRCSPMKGHSHVYWYRQLPEEGLKFMVYLQKENIIDESGMPKERFSAEFPKEGPSILRIQQVVRGDSAAYFCASSPGDRVHGYTFGSGTRLTVV.